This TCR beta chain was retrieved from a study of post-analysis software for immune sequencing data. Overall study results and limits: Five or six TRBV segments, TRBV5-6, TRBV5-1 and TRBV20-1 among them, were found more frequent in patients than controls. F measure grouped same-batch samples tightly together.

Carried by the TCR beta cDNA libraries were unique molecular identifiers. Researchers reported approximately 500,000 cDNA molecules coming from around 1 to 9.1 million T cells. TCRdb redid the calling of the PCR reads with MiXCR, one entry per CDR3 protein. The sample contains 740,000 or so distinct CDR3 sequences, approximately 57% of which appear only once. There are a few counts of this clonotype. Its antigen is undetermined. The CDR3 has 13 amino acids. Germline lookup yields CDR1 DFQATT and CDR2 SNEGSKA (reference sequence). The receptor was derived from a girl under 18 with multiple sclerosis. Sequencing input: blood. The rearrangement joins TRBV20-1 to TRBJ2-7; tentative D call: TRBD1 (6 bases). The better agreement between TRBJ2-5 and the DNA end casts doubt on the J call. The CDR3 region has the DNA TGCAGTGCCGAGCCCGGACAGCAAGAGACCCAGTACTTC. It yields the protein CSAEPGQQETQYF.